This record looks at one TCR beta chain sequence and its context. The germline V gene has CDR1 MNHEY and CDR2 SMNVEV (reference sequence). J gave up 6 bases and V 0 bases, and 7 bases lay outside the gene matches. This CDR3 comprises 16 residues. This entry comes from a study of blood T cell repertoires in COVID-19. Turning to the study itself: The United States, Italy and Spain provided the acute and convalescent COVID-19 samples. From T cells, B-cell-depleted T cells, or PBMCs came the material, which was cDNA or gDNA.

Per the authors' pipeline: Nucleated cell number was recorded as an estimate derived from reference gene primer amplification. The assay was immunoSEQ multiplex PCR, and TCRdb's table has in-frame clones only and misses some. From that table come the V and J calls and clone size; the DNA was used to work out D and trimming. The repertoire holds tens of thousands of clones, with 85% to 90% as singletons. Material: peripheral blood. The chain carries TRBV27 and TRBJ2-3; 9 positions match TRBD2. The origin of this receptor is a man aged 55-75 years with acute or convalescent COVID-19. The CDR3 coding sequence is TGTGCCAGCAGTTTATCGGCGGGGGGGAGCGGGGATACGCAGTATTTT. Protein product: CASSLSAGGSGDTQYF.